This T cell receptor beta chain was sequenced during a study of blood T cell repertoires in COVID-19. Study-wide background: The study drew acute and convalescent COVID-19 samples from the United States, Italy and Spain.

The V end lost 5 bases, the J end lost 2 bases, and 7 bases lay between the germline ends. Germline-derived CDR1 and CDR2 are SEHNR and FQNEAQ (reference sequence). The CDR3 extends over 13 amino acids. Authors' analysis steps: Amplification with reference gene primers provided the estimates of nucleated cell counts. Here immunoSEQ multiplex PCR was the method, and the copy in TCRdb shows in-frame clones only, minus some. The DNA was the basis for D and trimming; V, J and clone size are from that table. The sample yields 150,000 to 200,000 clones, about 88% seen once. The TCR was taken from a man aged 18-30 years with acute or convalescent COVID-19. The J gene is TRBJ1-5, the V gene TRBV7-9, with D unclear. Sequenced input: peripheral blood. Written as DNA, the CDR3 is TGTGCCAGCAGCGCCGGTCGCAATCAGCCCCAGCATTTT. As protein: CASSAGRNQPQHF. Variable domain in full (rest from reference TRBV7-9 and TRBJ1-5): DTGVSQNPRHKITKRGQNVTFRCDPISEHNRLYWYRQTLGQGPEFLTYFQNEAQLEKSRLLSDRFSAERPKGSFSTLEIQRTEQGDSAMYLCASSAGRNQPQHFGDGTRLSIL.